This is a list of T cell receptor beta chains from one sample in a study of blood T cell repertoires in COVID-19. Sequenced by immunoSEQ multiplex PCR; TCRdb stores in-frame clones only, minus some. The table has roughly 340,000 clones, more than 75% seen once. Material: peripheral blood. Receptors originate from a woman aged 50 to 60 with COVID-19, enrolled during active disease. Each CDR3 is given with its conserved first and last residue. The D gene is left open where the match is weak. Part of the rows lack a size; the others show once, few, many or a class for expanded clones.

D	V	size	J	CDR3	DNA
-	TRBV5-1	few	TRBJ1-4	CASSLVSAANEKLFF	TGCGCCAGCAGCTTGGTGAGCGCTGCTAATGAAAAACTGTTTTTT
-	TRBV5-4	once	TRBJ2-1	CASSLAQGTYNEQFF	TGTGCCAGCAGCTTGGCTCAGGGAACCTACAATGAGCAGTTCTTC
TRBD2	TRBV12-3/TRBV12-4	-	TRBJ2-1	CAAGREALNEQFF	TGTGCCGCGGGGCGGGAGGCCCTTAATGAGCAGTTCTTC
-	TRBV10-1	-	TRBJ2-1	CASRIGGLHNEQFF	TGCGCCAGCAGGATAGGCGGACTCCACAATGAGCAGTTCTTC
TRBD2	TRBV5-4	-	TRBJ2-3	CASSLPSGRAGDTQYF	TGTGCCAGCAGCTTGCCTAGCGGGAGGGCCGGGGATACGCAGTATTTT
TRBD2	TRBV10-3	-	TRBJ2-7	CAISDPGGALAGVKYF	TGTGCCATCAGTGACCCCGGGGGGGCACTAGCGGGAGTTAAGTACTTC
TRBD1	TRBV24-1	-	TRBJ2-2	CATSDRRTGGTGELFF	TGTGCCACCAGTGACCGGAGGACAGGGGGGACCGGGGAGCTGTTTTTT
-	TRBV4-2	-	TRBJ1-3	CASSKGDRASGNTIYF	TGTGCCAGCAGCAAAGGAGACAGAGCCTCTGGAAACACCATATATTTT
-	TRBV11-1	few	TRBJ2-7	CASSFIAYEQYF	TGTGCCAGCAGCTTTATTGCCTACGAGCAGTACTTC
TRBD2	TRBV6-5	-	TRBJ2-2	CASSYRASGSTGELFF	TGTGCCAGCAGTTATAGGGCTAGCGGGAGCACCGGGGAGCTGTTTTTT
TRBD1	TRBV9	-	TRBJ2-7	CASSERDRSTTRGYEQYF	TGTGCCAGCAGCGAACGGGACAGGAGTACCACCCGGGGCTACGAGCAGTACTTC
-	TRBV24-1	once	TRBJ1-1	CATSATTPSMNTEAFF	TGTGCCACCAGTGCCACAACCCCTTCCATGAACACTGAAGCTTTCTTT
-	TRBV10-3	-	TRBJ2-3	CAISDPVGLTSTDTQYF	TGTGCCATCAGTGACCCGGTTGGTCTCACTAGCACAGATACGCAGTATTTT
-	TRBV24-1	-	TRBJ1-4	CATSDASTGLGEKLFF	TGTGCCACCAGTGATGCCTCTACAGGGCTGGGTGAAAAACTGTTTTTT
-	TRBV3-1/TRBV3-2	-	TRBJ1-1	CASSPYPGSPLYVSEAFF	TGTGCCAGCAGCCCCTACCCCGGTTCTCCTCTTTATGTCTCTGAAGCTTTCTTT
-	TRBV3-1/TRBV3-2	once	TRBJ2-1	CASSPWTVYNEQFF	TGTGCCAGCAGCCCTTGGACAGTCTACAATGAGCAGTTCTTC
TRBD1	TRBV6-5	once	TRBJ2-7	CASSYGQGFYEQYF	TGTGCCAGCAGTTATGGACAGGGGTTCTACGAGCAGTACTTC
-	TRBV18	-	TRBJ2-1	CASSYGLSTYNEQFF	TGTGCCAGCTCATACGGACTGTCCACCTACAATGAGCAGTTCTTC
-	TRBV12-3/TRBV12-4	-	TRBJ1-2	CASSSQGNGYTF	TGTGCCAGCAGTTCCCAGGGAAATGGCTACACCTTC
TRBD2	TRBV7-9	few	TRBJ2-1	CASSLGGTSANEQFF	TGTGCCAGCAGCTTAGGTGGGACTAGCGCCAATGAGCAGTTCTTC
-	TRBV18	-	TRBJ2-1	CASSLQGWSYNEQFF	TGTGCCAGCTCCTTACAGGGATGGTCCTACAATGAGCAGTTCTTC
-	TRBV25-1	-	TRBJ2-1	CASILQAGLVYNEQFF	TGTGCCAGCATACTTCAAGCGGGCCTGGTCTACAATGAGCAGTTCTTC
-	TRBV5-4	-	TRBJ2-2	CASSSTLTGELFF	TGTGCCAGCAGCTCCACTTTAACCGGGGAGCTGTTTTTT
-	TRBV12-3/TRBV12-4	-	TRBJ1-4	CASRRAGYEKLFF	TGTGCCAGCAGGCGGGCAGGATATGAAAAACTGTTTTTT
-	TRBV11-2	-	TRBJ2-3	CASSLTAYSVAADTQYF	TGTGCCAGCAGCTTAACCGCTTATAGCGTAGCAGCAGATACGCAGTATTTT
TRBD1	TRBV9	-	TRBJ2-1	CASSVGTGWNEQFF	TGTGCCAGCAGCGTGGGGACAGGGTGGAATGAGCAGTTCTTC
-	TRBV11-3	-	TRBJ1-1	CASSPRRVTEAFF	TGTGCCAGCAGCCCCCGACGGGTTACTGAAGCTTTCTTT
-	TRBV2	-	TRBJ2-1	CASFELNEQFF	TGTGCCAGTTTTGAACTCAATGAGCAGTTCTTC
TRBD1	TRBV6-1	-	TRBJ1-1	CASSEKGRGRVTEAFF	TGTGCCAGCAGTGAAAAGGGCAGGGGGCGGGTCACTGAAGCTTTCTTT
-	TRBV18	once	TRBJ1-1	CASSPQGNTEAFF	TGTGCCAGCTCACCGCAGGGGAACACTGAAGCTTTCTTT
-	TRBV21-1	-	TRBJ1-2	CASRLGQGGGYTF	TGTGCCAGCAGACTGGGACAGGGGGGTGGCTACACCTTC
TRBD1	TRBV15	-	TRBJ1-4	CATSRDGTGGNEKLFF	TGTGCCACCAGCAGAGATGGTACAGGGGGTAATGAAAAACTGTTTTTT
-	TRBV18	-	TRBJ1-4	CASSPQRQLNEKLFF	TGTGCCAGCTCACCCCAGAGACAGCTTAATGAAAAACTGTTTTTT
TRBD2	TRBV30	-	TRBJ2-3	CAWSPTSVVDTQYF	TGTGCCTGGAGTCCTACTAGCGTCGTAGATACGCAGTATTTT
TRBD2	TRBV6-2/TRBV6-3	-	TRBJ2-7	CASSWTSYEQYF	TGTGCCAGCAGTTGGACTAGCTACGAGCAGTACTTC
-	TRBV6-6	-	TRBJ2-7	CASRGLRISYEQYF	TGTGCCAGCAGGGGACTGCGAATTTCCTACGAGCAGTACTTC
-	TRBV5-1	few	TRBJ1-1	CASKKDIVNTEAFF	TGCGCCAGCAAGAAAGACATAGTGAACACTGAAGCTTTCTTT
-	TRBV24-1	-	TRBJ2-1	CATGATGTYIGNEQFF	TGTGCCACCGGGGCTACCGGGACATACATCGGCAATGAGCAGTTCTTC
TRBD1	TRBV14	-	TRBJ1-5	CAFRDRNYSNQPQHF	TGTGCCTTCAGGGACAGAAATTATAGCAATCAGCCCCAGCATTTT
TRBD2	TRBV18	-	TRBJ2-3	CASSPGGISTDTQYF	TGTGCCAGCTCACCGGGGGGGATAAGCACAGATACGCAGTATTTT
TRBD2	TRBV3-1/TRBV3-2	-	TRBJ2-7	CASSPRATSGRAHEQYF	TGTGCCAGCAGCCCACGGGCGACTAGCGGGAGGGCCCACGAGCAGTACTTC
TRBD2	TRBV7-7	-	TRBJ2-5	CASSPGGTQETQYF	TGTGCTAGCAGCCCGGGAGGGACCCAAGAGACCCAGTACTTC
TRBD1	TRBV7-9	-	TRBJ1-3	CASRKRQGEGGNTIYF	TGTGCCAGCAGAAAAAGACAGGGTGAAGGAGGAAACACCATATATTTT
TRBD1	TRBV9	few	TRBJ2-5	CASSPQSGTGLETQYF	TGTGCCAGCAGCCCTCAATCGGGGACAGGGCTAGAGACCCAGTACTTC